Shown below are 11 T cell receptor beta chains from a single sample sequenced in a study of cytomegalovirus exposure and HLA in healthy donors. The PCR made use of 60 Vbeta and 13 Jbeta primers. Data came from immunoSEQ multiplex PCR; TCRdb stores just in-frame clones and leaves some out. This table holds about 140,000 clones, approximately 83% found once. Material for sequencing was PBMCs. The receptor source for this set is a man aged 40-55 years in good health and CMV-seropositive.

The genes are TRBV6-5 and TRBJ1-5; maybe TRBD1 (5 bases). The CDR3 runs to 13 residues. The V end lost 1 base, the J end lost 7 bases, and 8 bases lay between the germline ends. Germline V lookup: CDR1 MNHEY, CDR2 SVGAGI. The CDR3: CASSYFGGQPQHF. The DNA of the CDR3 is TGTGCCAGCAGTTACTTCGGGGGGCAGCCCCAGCATTTT.

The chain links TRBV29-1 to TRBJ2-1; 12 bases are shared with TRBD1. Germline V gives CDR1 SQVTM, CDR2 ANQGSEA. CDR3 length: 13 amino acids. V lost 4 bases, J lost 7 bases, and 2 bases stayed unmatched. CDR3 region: CSVVGQGANEQFF. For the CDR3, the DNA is TGCAGCGTTGTGGGACAGGGGGCGAATGAGCAGTTCTTC.

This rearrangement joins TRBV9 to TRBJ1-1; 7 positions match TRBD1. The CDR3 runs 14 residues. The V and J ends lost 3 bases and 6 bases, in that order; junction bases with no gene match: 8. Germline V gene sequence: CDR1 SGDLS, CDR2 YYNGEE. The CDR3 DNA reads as TGTGCCAGCAGCGACCTGACAGGGAGGCCTGAAGCTTTCTTT. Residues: CASSDLTGRPEAFF.

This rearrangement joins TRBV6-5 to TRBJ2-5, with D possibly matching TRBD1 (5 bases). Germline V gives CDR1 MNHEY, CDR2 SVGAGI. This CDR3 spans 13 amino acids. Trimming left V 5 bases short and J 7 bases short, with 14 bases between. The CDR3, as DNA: TGTGCCAGCAGTGAAAACGGACATCGGACCCAGTACTTC. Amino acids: CASSENGHRTQYF.

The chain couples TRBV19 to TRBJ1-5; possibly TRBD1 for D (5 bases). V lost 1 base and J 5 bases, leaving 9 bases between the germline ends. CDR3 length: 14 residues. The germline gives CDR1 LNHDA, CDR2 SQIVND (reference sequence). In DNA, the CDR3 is TGTGCCAGTAGTATAGGGGGGGGATATCAGCCCCAGCATTTT. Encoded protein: CASSIGGGYQPQHF.

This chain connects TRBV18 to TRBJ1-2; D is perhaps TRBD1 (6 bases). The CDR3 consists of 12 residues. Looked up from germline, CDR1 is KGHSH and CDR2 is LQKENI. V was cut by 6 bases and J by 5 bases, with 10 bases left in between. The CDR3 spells CASSDSGYGYTF. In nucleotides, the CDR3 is TGTGCCAGCTCGGACAGCGGATATGGCTACACCTTC.

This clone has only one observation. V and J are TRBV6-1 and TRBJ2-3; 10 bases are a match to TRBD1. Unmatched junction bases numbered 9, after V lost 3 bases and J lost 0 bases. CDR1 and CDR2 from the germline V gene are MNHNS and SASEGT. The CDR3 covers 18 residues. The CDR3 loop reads CASSDRDRGLTSTDTQYF. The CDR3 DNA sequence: TGTGCCAGCAGTGATCGGGACAGGGGCCTCACTAGCACAGATACGCAGTATTTT.

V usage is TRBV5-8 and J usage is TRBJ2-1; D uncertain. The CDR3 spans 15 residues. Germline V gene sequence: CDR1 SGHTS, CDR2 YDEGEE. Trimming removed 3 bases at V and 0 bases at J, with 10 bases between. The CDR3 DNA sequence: TGTGCCAGCAGCTGGTCCCCGGGCTCCTACAATGAGCAGTTCTTC. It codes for CASSWSPGSYNEQFF. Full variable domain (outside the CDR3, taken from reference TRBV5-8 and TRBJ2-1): EAGVTQSPTHLIKTRGQQATLRCSPISGHTSVYWYQQALGLGLQFLLWYDEGEERNRGNFPPRFSGRQFPNYSSELNVNALELEDSALYLCASSWSPGSYNEQFFGPGTRLTVL.

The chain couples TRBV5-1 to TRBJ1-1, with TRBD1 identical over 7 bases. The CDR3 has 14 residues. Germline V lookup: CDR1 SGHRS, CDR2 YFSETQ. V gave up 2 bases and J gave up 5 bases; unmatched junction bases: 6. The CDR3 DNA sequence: TGCGCCAGCAGCTTCCAAGGGGGCGAGACTGAAGCTTTCTTT. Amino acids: CASSFQGGETEAFF.

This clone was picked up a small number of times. DNA for the CDR3: TGTGCCAGCAGCTTAGGTGACTCACGACACACTGAAGCTTTCTTT. The encoded protein is CASSLGDSRHTEAFF. The chain links TRBV7-2 to TRBJ1-1, with D hard to call. The CDR3 is 15 amino acids. Trimming left V 1 base short and J 3 bases short, with 12 bases between. Per the germline V gene, CDR1 is SGHTA and CDR2 is FQGNSA.

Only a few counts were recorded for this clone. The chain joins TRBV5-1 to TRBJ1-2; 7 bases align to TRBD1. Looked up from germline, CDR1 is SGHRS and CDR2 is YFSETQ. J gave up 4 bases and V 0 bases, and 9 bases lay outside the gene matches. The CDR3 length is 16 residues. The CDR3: CASSLDGTAGGYGYTF. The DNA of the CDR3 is TGCGCCAGCAGCTTGGACGGGACAGCTGGGGGCTATGGCTACACCTTC.